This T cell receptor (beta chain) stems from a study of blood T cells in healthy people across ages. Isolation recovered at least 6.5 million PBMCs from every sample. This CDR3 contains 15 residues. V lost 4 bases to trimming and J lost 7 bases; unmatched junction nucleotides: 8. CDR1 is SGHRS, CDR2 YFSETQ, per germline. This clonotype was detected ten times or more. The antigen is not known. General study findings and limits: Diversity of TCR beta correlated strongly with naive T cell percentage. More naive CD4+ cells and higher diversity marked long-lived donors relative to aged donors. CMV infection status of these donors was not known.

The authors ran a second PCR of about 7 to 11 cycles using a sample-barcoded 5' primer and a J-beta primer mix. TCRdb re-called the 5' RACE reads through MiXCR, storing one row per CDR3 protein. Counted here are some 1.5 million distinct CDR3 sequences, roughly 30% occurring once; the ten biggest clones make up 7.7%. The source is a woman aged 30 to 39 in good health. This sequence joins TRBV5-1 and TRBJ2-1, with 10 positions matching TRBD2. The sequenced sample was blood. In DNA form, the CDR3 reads TGCGCCAGCAGCCTGGAAAGCGGGGGGGCAAATGAGCAGTTCTTC. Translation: CASSLESGGANEQFF.